This T cell receptor (beta chain) appears in the sequencing data of a study of T cell changes during pregnancy in multiple sclerosis. This clone was seen only once. Data came from immunoSEQ multiplex PCR; TCRdb stores just in-frame clones and leaves some out. The repertoire has about 68,000 clones, approximately 92% of them found once; the top ten carry roughly 3.6%. Per germline, CDR1 SGHRS and CDR2 YFSETQ. CDR3 length: 14 amino acids. Trimming at V came to 2 bases and at J to 7 bases, leaving 5 bases not matched to a gene. This receptor was identified in a female donor in good health, enrolled as a control in a pregnancy study. J is TRBJ2-1 and V is TRBV5-1; the match to TRBD1 covers 8 bases. Sequencing was performed on peripheral blood, taken after pregnancy. The CDR3 region is CASSFGQGGNEQFF. The DNA for the CDR3 is TGCGCCAGCAGCTTCGGACAGGGAGGTAATGAGCAGTTCTTC.